These 6 T cell receptor beta chains were sequenced from one sample in a study of vaccination and CD4 T cells after COVID-19. As for treatment: 10-day PBMC culture with coronavirus spike peptide pools or control peptides (ViraFEST assay). The antigens of these receptors remain unknown. The Oncomine TCR Beta short-read assay was applied to DNA of cultured CD4+ T cells. From the PCR reads, TCRdb called clonotypes with MiXCR, one entry per CDR3 protein. The repertoire holds roughly 7,500 distinct CDR3 sequences, with 45% to 50% as singletons. The specimen sequenced was CD4+ T cells from blood, cultured in vitro. The origin of the receptors is a human donor who had recovered from COVID-19.

V usage is TRBV12-3 or TRBV12-4 and J usage is TRBJ1-4; TRBD1 aligns across 11 bases. The CDR3 spans 17 residues. Trimming cost V 5 bases and J 7 bases; bases outside gene matches: 12. The CDR3 DNA is TGTGCCAGCAGTAAGGACAGGGGGCCGTCGGATCGTGAAAAACTGTTTTTT. Encoded protein: CASSKDRGPSDREKLFF.

This sequence joins TRBV20-1 and TRBJ1-2; 12 nucleotides align to TRBD1. The CDR3 is 14 residues long. Germline CDR1 and CDR2: DFQATT and SNEGSKA (reference sequence). V trimming: 3 bases; J trimming: 7 bases; junction bases outside the gene matches: 6. This chain's CDR3 is CSASGTGGEIGYTF. CDR3 DNA: TGCAGTGCTAGTGGGACAGGGGGCGAAATTGGCTACACCTTC.

The chain is built from TRBV9 and TRBJ1-1, with 8 bases lining up with TRBD1. CDR3 size: 13 residues. The germline CDR1 and CDR2 sequences are SGDLS and YYNGEE. V dropped 0 bases and J dropped 11; count of bases not matched to a gene: 6. CDR3 sequence reads: CASSVVAGGSAFF. The CDR3 nucleotides read TGTGCCAGCAGCGTAGTCGCAGGGGGCAGCGCTTTCTTT.

The rearrangement links TRBV5-1 to TRBJ1-6; TRBD1 matches at 9 bases. Per germline, CDR1 SGHRS and CDR2 YFSETQ. Trimming took 9 bases from V and 6 from J; bases not matched to a gene: 7. The CDR3 is 14 amino acids. Written as DNA, the CDR3 is TGCGCCAAGATAACGGACAGGGGTAATTCACCCCTCCACTTT. This gives the protein CAKITDRGNSPLHF.

The V call is TRBV20-1, the J call TRBJ2-3; 7 bases are a match to TRBD1. The ends lost 5 bases at V and 4 bases at J; junction bases unmatched: 12. This CDR3 is built from 15 residues. Per the germline V gene, CDR1 is DFQATT and CDR2 is SNEGSKA (reference sequence). The CDR3 loop reads CSAAKGGQQPDTQYF. The CDR3 nucleotides are TGCAGTGCTGCCAAAGGGGGACAGCAACCAGATACGCAGTATTTT.

The chain has TRBV24-1 and TRBJ2-1; D uncertain. V dropped 2 bases and J dropped 0 bases, with 7 bases sitting between them. CDR1 and CDR2 from the germline V gene are KGHDR and SFDVKD. CDR3 length equals 15 residues. The CDR3 bases are TGTGCCACCAGTGATTCGACGGACTCCTACAATGAGCAGTTCTTC. It specifies CATSDSTDSYNEQFF.